This T cell receptor (beta chain) was identified during a study of CD8 T cells in ankylosing spondylitis. Study-wide results and limits: Both synovial fluid and blood in reactive arthritis had previously been reported to carry some motif variants. Characteristic, it appeared, of ankylosing spondylitis blood was a TCR beta motif of about eight highly homologous variants. Relatively rare in peripheral blood, disease-linked clones were also CD8+.

The V gene's germline CDR1 is SQVTM and CDR2 ANQGSEA. The V segment lost 0 bases and the J segment 5 bases; nucleotides outside the gene matches: 5. CDR3 length: 14 amino acids. Making use of molecular barcodes, quantitative 5'-RACE generated TCR beta libraries. From the 5' RACE reads, TCRdb called clonotypes with MiXCR, one entry per CDR3 protein. The sample includes some 120,000 distinct CDR3 sequences, 6.5% to 9% seen only once; the top ten take 12%. Points on this clonotype: Its antigen remains unknown.

The receptor's source is a male donor with ankylosing spondylitis or in good health (not recorded which). The sequenced sample was blood, either unsorted or a sorted T cell fraction (not recorded which). This rearrangement joins TRBV29-1 to TRBJ2-3; 7 bases line up with TRBD2. This chain's CDR3 is CSVEDRGGGDTQYF. In DNA, the CDR3 is TGCAGCGTTGAAGATCGTGGGGGGGGAGATACGCAGTATTTT.